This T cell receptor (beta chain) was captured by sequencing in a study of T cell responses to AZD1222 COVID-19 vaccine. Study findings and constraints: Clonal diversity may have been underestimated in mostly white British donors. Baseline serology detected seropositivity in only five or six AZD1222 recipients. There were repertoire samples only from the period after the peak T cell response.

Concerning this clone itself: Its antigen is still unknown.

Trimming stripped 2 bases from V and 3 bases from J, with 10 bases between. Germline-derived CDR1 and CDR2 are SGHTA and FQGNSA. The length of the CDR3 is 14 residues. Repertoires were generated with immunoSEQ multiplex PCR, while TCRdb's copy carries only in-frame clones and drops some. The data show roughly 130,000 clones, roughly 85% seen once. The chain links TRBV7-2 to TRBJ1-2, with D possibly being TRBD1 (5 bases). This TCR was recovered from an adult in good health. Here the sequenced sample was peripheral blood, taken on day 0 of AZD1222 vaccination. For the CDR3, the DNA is TGTGCCAGCAGCTTATTCATGGGGGACTATGGCTACACCTTC. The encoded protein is CASSLFMGDYGYTF.